Presented here are 30 T cell receptor beta chains from one specimen sequenced in a study of CD8+ T cells in alopecia areata (dated by TCRdb to between 2017 and 2018). The time point label for this specimen denotes: less than five weeks on oral tofacitinib. This specimen's treatment or condition label, per the study, means: oral pan-JAK inhibitor, 5-10 mg twice daily. Library generation was performed with the immunoSEQ multiplex PCR assay. For TCR sequencing, RNA was extracted from every sample and reverse transcribed into cDNA to serve as template. The clones in this table, taken by TCRdb from immuneACCESS, are in-frame only. Not every clone is retained; where verified, under half of the shortfall comes from an unresolved V gene, and the cause of the rest is unknown. This sample is represented by over 150,000 clones; around 56% of them were singletons. The ten largest clonotypes hold 0.65% to 0.7% of the sample.

The material was CD4+ T cells sorted from blood, obtained at week 4, from a patient treated with tofacitinib. The receptors here all came from a human donor with alopecia areata.

CDR3 sequence (DNA): TGTGCCAGCCGGCGAGGGGAGACCCAGTACTTC. Its translation: CASRRGETQYF. The chain recombines TRBV2 with TRBJ2-5; D is possibly TRBD2 (5 bases). Per germline, CDR1 SNHLY and CDR2 FYNNEI. CDR3 length equals 11 residues. Trimming pared 8 bases from V and 5 bases from J, leaving 9 bases between.

V usage is TRBV7-2 and J usage is TRBJ1-2; maybe TRBD1 (5 bases). CDR1 and CDR2 (germline): SGHTA, FQGNSA. The CDR3 sequence is 13 residues long. V was clipped by 0 bases and J by 5 bases, with 7 bases between them. CDR3 residues: CASSLAGVYGYTF. As DNA, the CDR3 is TGTGCCAGCAGCTTAGCAGGGGTGTATGGCTACACCTTC.

The chain recombines TRBV25-1 with TRBJ1-4, with 8 positions matching TRBD1. The CDR3 is 14 amino acids. Germline-derived CDR1 and CDR2 are MGHDK and SYGVNS. Trimming at V came to 7 bases and at J to 8 bases, leaving 9 bases not matched to a gene. The CDR3 coding sequence is TGTGCCAGCACCCCTGGACAGGGAAACGAAAAACTGTTTTTT. It yields the protein CASTPGQGNEKLFF.

The chain joins TRBV27 to TRBJ1-3, with D unclear. This CDR3 comprises 15 residues. Germline assignment: CDR1 MNHEY and CDR2 SMNVEV (reference sequence). V dropped 5 bases and J dropped 0 bases, with 11 bases sitting between them. CDR3 loop: CASSPSRGSGNTIYF. The CDR3 nucleotides read TGTGCCAGCAGTCCCTCCCGGGGCTCTGGAAACACCATATATTTT.

V gene TRBV7-9 combines with J gene TRBJ1-5; D gene uncertain. The CDR3 is made up of 14 amino acids. CDR1 and CDR2 (germline): SEHNR, FQNEAQ (reference sequence). The V and J ends lost 4 bases and 4 bases respectively, with 11 bases between them. The CDR3 loop reads CASSSQSVNQPQHF. CDR3 nucleotides: TGTGCCAGCAGCTCTCAATCGGTAAATCAGCCCCAGCATTTT. The complete variable domain, with remaining parts taken from reference TRBV7-9 and TRBJ1-5, reads DTGVSQNPRHKITKRGQNVTFRCDPISEHNRLYWYRQTLGQGPEFLTYFQNEAQLEKSRLLSDRFSAERPKGSFSTLEIQRTEQGDSAMYLCASSSQSVNQPQHFGDGTRLSIL.

The chain combines TRBV11-2 with TRBJ2-7, with unresolved D. The CDR3 consists of 14 residues. Trimming removed 5 bases from V and 2 bases from J, with 13 bases in between. Germline lookup yields CDR1 SGHAT and CDR2 FQNNGV. This chain's CDR3 is CASSPSHPAYEQYF. CDR3 DNA: TGTGCCAGCAGCCCGTCCCACCCTGCCTACGAGCAGTACTTC.

The V call is TRBV30, the J call TRBJ2-6; tentatively, D is TRBD2 (5 bases). CDR1 and CDR2 (germline): GTSNPN, SVGIG (reference sequence). The V gene lost 5 bases and the J gene lost 0 bases, with 14 bases spanning the gap. CDR3 length: 16 residues. The CDR3 DNA follows: TGTGCCTGGTCCGCGGCGGGCTACTCTGGGGCCAACGTCCTGACTTTC. Its protein product is CAWSAAGYSGANVLTF.

This clone showed up just a few times. The CDR3 DNA follows: TGTGCCAGCAGTCAGGAATACAATGAGCAGTTCTTC. Translation gives CASSQEYNEQFF. The rearrangement links TRBV2 to TRBJ2-1; D unclear. The germline V gene has CDR1 SNHLY and CDR2 FYNNEI. The length of the CDR3 is 12 residues. V was shortened by 5 bases and J by 4 bases, with 6 bases between the two germline ends.

The rearrangement joins TRBV30 to TRBJ2-6; the D is unclear. The germline V gene encodes CDR1 GTSNPN and CDR2 SVGIG (reference sequence). The CDR3 contains 12 residues. Trimming cost V 7 bases and J 4 bases, with 8 bases left between them. The CDR3, as DNA: TGTGCCTATACTCCGGGGGCCAACGTCCTGACTTTC. Amino acids: CAYTPGANVLTF. Variable domain in full (rest from reference TRBV30 and TRBJ2-6): SQTIHQWPATLVQPVGSPLSLECTVEGTSNPNLYWYRQAAGRGLQLLFYSVGIGQISSEVPQNLSASRPQDRQFILSSKKLLLSDSGFYLCAYTPGANVLTFGAGSRLTVL.

This sequence joins TRBV5-1 and TRBJ2-3, with 8 nucleotides matching TRBD2. The CDR3 sequence is 17 residues long. Germline values: CDR1 SGHRS, CDR2 YFSETQ. J was trimmed by 4 bases and V by 0 bases; bases with no gene match: 10. CDR3: CASSLAGQREYADTQYF. The CDR3 DNA follows: TGCGCCAGCAGCTTGGCCGGACAGCGGGAGTACGCAGATACGCAGTATTTT.

The V gene is TRBV29-1, the J gene TRBJ2-3; 7 nucleotides agree with TRBD2. CDR1 SQVTM and CDR2 ANQGSEA come from the germline V gene. V lost 1 base to trimming and J lost 2 bases; unmatched junction nucleotides: 6. The CDR3 spans 15 residues. CDR3 bases: TGCAGCGTTGAAGGACCAGCGGGGTCCACAGATACGCAGTATTTT. This encodes CSVEGPAGSTDTQYF.

This clone was counted a few times. V usage is TRBV29-1 and J usage is TRBJ2-1; D might be TRBD2 (6 bases). The CDR3 extends over 15 amino acids. The V end lost 5 bases, the J end lost 0 bases, and 14 bases lay between the germline ends. CDR1 is SQVTM, CDR2 ANQGSEA, per germline. CDR3 coding DNA: TGCAGCGTTATGTTTAGCGGAGGCTCCTACAATGAGCAGTTCTTC. Its translation is CSVMFSGGSYNEQFF.

This clone was counted only a few times. The V gene is TRBV5-1, the J gene TRBJ1-1; 8 bases match TRBD1. V shed 1 base, J shed 1 base, and the junction held 0 bases outside the gene matches. Germline V CDR1 and CDR2: SGHRS, YFSETQ. The CDR3 totals 14 residues. This CDR3 reads CASSLQGANTEAFF. The CDR3 DNA reads TGCGCCAGCAGCTTGCAGGGGGCGAACACTGAAGCTTTCTTT.

The V and J genes are TRBV11-2 and TRBJ2-1, with TRBD2 matching 11 bases. Germline CDR1 is SGHAT and CDR2 is FQNNGV. Germline trimming cut 6 bases from V and 2 bases from J; bases unmatched to any gene: 3. CDR3 length equals 15 residues. This CDR3 is CASRKLAGAYNEQFF. CDR3 DNA: TGTGCCAGCAGGAAACTAGCGGGAGCCTACAATGAGCAGTTCTTC.

Note on this clone: Other DNA sequences of this sample code for an identical CDR3. J is TRBJ2-7 and V is TRBV29-1; D is undetermined. Germline lookup yields CDR1 SQVTM and CDR2 ANQGSEA. The ends were cut back, 4 bases at V and 7 bases at J, with 17 bases in the middle. The CDR3 loop spans 13 amino acids. CDR3 sequence (DNA): TGCAGCGTTGGGCACGAGCCAGGAAGTGAGCAGTACTTC. Its translation: CSVGHEPGSEQYF.

The chain carries TRBV10-3 and TRBJ2-2; tentative D call: TRBD1 (5 bases). V lost 4 bases and J lost 1, with 7 bases in between. This CDR3 contains 14 residues. Germline V lookup: CDR1 ENHRY, CDR2 SYGVKD. CDR3 bases: TGTGCCATCAGTGGACAGCAGAACACCGGGGAGCTGTTTTTT. Translation gives CAISGQQNTGELFF.

The chain couples TRBV6-5 to TRBJ1-2; 7 nucleotides line up with TRBD1. Germline V gene data show CDR1 as MNHEY and CDR2 as SVGAGI. J was trimmed by 0 bases and V by 0 bases; bases with no gene match: 1. This CDR3 comprises 15 residues. DNA of the CDR3: TGTGCCAGCAGTTACTCGAGGGGGCCTAACTATGGCTACACCTTC. Its protein product is CASSYSRGPNYGYTF.

The rearrangement links TRBV7-9 to TRBJ1-3; D not resolved. Trimming stripped 6 bases from V and 4 bases from J, with 10 bases between. Germline assignment: CDR1 SEHNR and CDR2 FQNEAQ (reference sequence). The CDR3 has 13 amino acids. The CDR3, as DNA: TGTGCCAGCAGTCGCGGGGAAGGAAACACCATATATTTT. Amino acids: CASSRGEGNTIYF.

The chain has TRBV14 and TRBJ2-1; D assignment may be TRBD1 or TRBD2 (6 bases each). CDR1 is SGHDN, CDR2 FVKESK, per germline. The CDR3 loop spans 14 amino acids. Trimming took 4 bases from V and 9 from J, leaving 16 bases between them. This CDR3 is CASSRNRGEGEQFF. The CDR3 nucleotides are TGTGCCAGCAGCCGCAATAGGGGGGAAGGTGAGCAGTTCTTC.

The chain couples TRBV7-8 to TRBJ2-1; TRBD2 is a possible D gene (5 bases). Deletions cut 4 bases from V and 6 bases from J, with 13 bases between. This CDR3 spans 14 amino acids. Germline CDR1 and CDR2: SGHVS and FQNEAQ. Here the CDR3 DNA reads TGTGCCAGCAGCTCTCCTAGCCGACCCAATGAGCAGTTCTTC. This sequence encodes CASSSPSRPNEQFF.

The rearrangement links TRBV18 to TRBJ2-1; TRBD1 might be the D (6 bases). The CDR3 is 16 amino acids. V lost 1 base to trimming and J lost 6 bases, with 16 bases between them. CDR1 and CDR2 from the germline V gene are KGHSH and LQKENI. CDR3 bases: TGTGCCAGCTCACCACGCCTACAGGGTTTTGGCAATGAGCAGTTCTTC. Translating gives CASSPRLQGFGNEQFF.

The chain is built from TRBV29-1 and TRBJ1-1; possible D gene TRBD1, 5 bases. In germline, CDR1 is SQVTM, CDR2 ANQGSEA. Trimming took 4 bases from V and 5 from J, leaving 14 bases between them. This CDR3 is built from 13 residues. CDR3 nucleotides: TGCAGCGTTGTTGATGGGACGGTTACTGAAGCTTTCTTT. This sequence encodes CSVVDGTVTEAFF.

The rearrangement uses TRBV2 and TRBJ2-7; unclear D gene. CDR3 length equals 14 residues. Trimming shortened V by 4 bases and J by 3 bases, and 13 bases separated the two germline ends. The germline V gene has CDR1 SNHLY and CDR2 FYNNEI. The CDR3 here is CASSAIPQSYEQYF. CDR3 sequence (DNA): TGTGCCAGCAGTGCCATCCCTCAGAGCTACGAGCAGTACTTC. Supplemented by reference TRBV2 and TRBJ2-7, the full variable domain reads EPEVTQTPSHQVTQMGQEVILRCVPISNHLYFYWYRQILGQKVEFLVSFYNNEISEKSEIFDDQFSVERPDGSNFTLKIRSTKLEDSAMYFCASSAIPQSYEQYFGPGTRLTVT.

This clone was counted a single time. The chain links TRBV29-1 to TRBJ2-5; 7 nucleotides line up with TRBD1. Germline lookup yields CDR1 SQVTM and CDR2 ANQGSEA. The CDR3 extends over 13 amino acids. V gave up 7 bases and J gave up 6 bases; unmatched junction bases: 11. CDR3: CSAQKPDRQTQYF. CDR3 nucleotides: TGCAGCGCCCAAAAACCGGACAGGCAGACCCAGTACTTC.

The rearrangement links TRBV19 to TRBJ2-7; no reliable D call. Germline CDR1 LNHDA, CDR2 SQIVND (reference sequence). CDR3 length: 13 residues. V lost 4 bases to trimming and J lost 2 bases, with 9 bases between them. In DNA, the CDR3 is TGTGCCAGTAGTAGGCGGATCCCCTACGAGCAGTACTTC. Its protein product is CASSRRIPYEQYF.

J is TRBJ2-7 and V is TRBV29-1; D is unresolved. Germline-derived CDR1 and CDR2 are SQVTM and ANQGSEA. This CDR3 has 12 amino acids. Trimming cost V 6 bases and J 4 bases, with 13 bases left between them. CDR3 sequence: CSVAPVGYEQYF. The CDR3 DNA reads TGCAGCGTCGCCCCGGTAGGTTACGAGCAGTACTTC.

In its sample, this clone was seen a few times. The rearrangement joins TRBV29-1 to TRBJ2-7; no reliable D call. Germline V CDR1 and CDR2: SQVTM, ANQGSEA. The CDR3 has 12 residues. The ends were cut back, 6 bases at V and 7 bases at J, with 16 bases in the middle. CDR3 sequence: CSVVGALGEQYF. CDR3 nucleotide sequence: TGCAGCGTCGTCGGTGCCTTGGGAGAGCAGTACTTC.

The V and J genes are TRBV27 and TRBJ1-3; D may be TRBD1 (6 bases). Trimming took 2 bases from V and 2 from J, leaving 10 bases between them. The CDR3 runs to 15 residues. Germline V gene data show CDR1 as MNHEY and CDR2 as SMNVEV (reference sequence). The CDR3: CASSLNRDTGNTIYF. Here the CDR3 DNA reads TGTGCCAGCAGTTTAAACAGGGACACTGGAAACACCATATATTTT.

V gene TRBV18 combines with J gene TRBJ2-1, with a tentative D call TRBD2 (5 bases). Germline assignment: CDR1 KGHSH and CDR2 LQKENI. The V gene lost 2 bases and the J gene lost 2 bases, with 13 bases spanning the gap. This CDR3 spans 16 amino acids. This chain's CDR3 is CASSPEVFGAYNEQFF. DNA for the CDR3: TGTGCCAGCTCACCAGAGGTTTTCGGGGCCTACAATGAGCAGTTCTTC.

The rearrangement links TRBV5-1 to TRBJ2-1, with D possibly being TRBD1 (5 bases). This CDR3 is built from 15 residues. With 4 bases removed from V and 5 bases from J, the gap between germline ends came to 16 bases. The germline gives CDR1 SGHRS, CDR2 YFSETQ. This CDR3 is CASSPTVVVNNEQFF. Here the CDR3 DNA reads TGCGCCAGCAGCCCGACAGTAGTCGTAAACAATGAGCAGTTCTTC. Full variable domain (missing parts from reference TRBV5-1 and TRBJ2-1): KAGVTQTPRYLIKTRGQQVTLSCSPISGHRSVSWYQQTPGQGLQFLFEYFSETQRNKGNFPGRFSGRQFSNSRSEMNVSTLELGDSALYLCASSPTVVVNNEQFFGPGTRLTVL.